In this sample, the clone carrying this TCR beta chain turned up many times. These data originate in a study of T cells after yellow fever vaccination. V lost 0 bases and J lost 2; bases outside the gene matches: 9. The CDR3 loop spans 17 amino acids. Germline CDR1 and CDR2: SGHRS and YFSETQ. Generation of TCR cDNA used 5'RACE template switching (which added a universal primer site and UMIs). TCRdb itself ran the 5' RACE reads through MiXCR, one entry per CDR3 protein. Altogether about 150,000 distinct CDR3 sequences are present, 5% to 7.5% being singletons, with the ten largest covering about 0.6%. The chain couples TRBV5-1 to TRBJ2-7; 9 positions agree with TRBD1. This specimen consisted of CD4+ T cells sorted from PBMCs, obtained 10 days after the yellow fever booster vaccination. The sequence came from a young man who received the YFV17D yellow fever vaccine. This chain's CDR3 is CASSLGTGEPRTYEQYF. CDR3 nucleotides: TGCGCCAGCAGCTTGGGGACAGGGGAACCAAGAACCTACGAGCAGTACTTC. Variable domain in full (rest from reference TRBV5-1 and TRBJ2-7): KAGVTQTPRYLIKTRGQQVTLSCSPISGHRSVSWYQQTPGQGLQFLFEYFSETQRNKGNFPGRFSGRQFSNSRSEMNVSTLELGDSALYLCASSLGTGEPRTYEQYFGPGTRLTVT.